The 13 T cell receptor beta chains below all came from one sample that was sequenced in a study of human T cells and chemical hapten exposure. Each CDR3 protein is one row after TCRdb ran MiXCR on the RACE reads. The data contain tens of thousands of distinct CDR3 sequences, over 9.5% of them singletons. The time point is: patch test 1, 2 weeks after DPC sensitization. Described treatment: therapeutic diphenylcyclopropenone sensitization with weekly scalp DPC. The specimen comprised whole blood, sampled in connection with sensitization to the hapten diphenylcyclopropenone (DPC). The receptors here all came from a man between 40 and 49 years old with alopecia areata. Some clones in this sample may be carry-over from other donors' samples.

This clonotype was recorded many times. The V call is TRBV4-3, the J call TRBJ2-3, with D possibly TRBD2 on 6 matching bases. V shed 2 bases and J shed 0 bases, with 18 bases lying between them. The germline gives CDR1 LGHNA, CDR2 YSLEER. This CDR3 spans 18 amino acids. The DNA for the CDR3 is TGCGCCAGCAGCCAAAGTATGCGGGGCTTCTCTAGCACAGATACGCAGTATTTT. It specifies CASSQSMRGFSSTDTQYF.

The chain employs TRBV28 and TRBJ2-1; D possibly corresponds to TRBD2 (5 bases). Between the trimmed V and J ends, which lost 1 base and 8 bases, there was a span of 12 bases. The CDR3 is 14 residues long. Germline V gene lookup returns CDR1 MDHEN and CDR2 SYDVKM. Written as DNA, the CDR3 is TGTGCCAGCAGTTTATTAGACTCGAGGGATGAGCAGTTCTTC. Encoded protein: CASSLLDSRDEQFF.

The table lists this clonotype with many counts. The chain links TRBV27 to TRBJ1-4; D is perhaps TRBD1 (5 bases). This CDR3 contains 13 residues. The V and J ends lost 6 bases and 8 bases respectively, with 13 bases between them. CDR1 and CDR2 (germline): MNHEY, SMNVEV (reference sequence). In DNA form, the CDR3 reads TGTGCCAGCAGGGACACCTTGGGGGAAAAACTGTTTTTT. Translating gives CASRDTLGEKLFF.

This clonotype was detected a few times. The J gene is TRBJ2-3, the V gene TRBV7-8, with 8 positions matching TRBD1. The CDR3 sequence is 15 residues long. CDR1 SGHVS and CDR2 FQNEAQ come from the germline V gene. Trimming cost V 5 bases and J 0 bases; bases outside gene matches: 4. CDR3 sequence reads: CASSPGQGSTDTQYF. As DNA, the CDR3 is TGTGCCAGCAGCCCCGGACAGGGTAGCACAGATACGCAGTATTTT.

This clonotype was observed at least ten times. The V and J genes are TRBV29-1 and TRBJ1-1; 7 bases fit TRBD1. The CDR3 is 15 amino acids. Germline V gene lookup returns CDR1 SQVTM and CDR2 ANQGSEA. The V segment lost 4 bases and the J segment 6 bases; nucleotides outside the gene matches: 14. Here the CDR3 reads CSVVTPGTVGAEAFF. CDR3 coding DNA: TGCAGCGTTGTGACGCCCGGGACAGTGGGAGCTGAAGCTTTCTTT.

This clonotype appeared many times. The V call is TRBV12-3 or TRBV12-4, the J call TRBJ1-2; no reliable D call. V was shortened by 4 bases and J by 1 base, with 4 bases between the two germline ends. The CDR3 has 12 amino acids. The CDR3 sequence: CASSSSNYGYTF. CDR3 DNA: TGTGCCAGCAGTTCGAGTAACTATGGCTACACCTTC.

This clonotype occurred many times. This sequence joins TRBV7-2 and TRBJ1-2; D is undetermined. Germline V gene sequence: CDR1 SGHTA, CDR2 FQGNSA. CDR3 length: 12 amino acids. Trimming cost V 3 bases and J 0 bases, with 2 bases left between them. The CDR3 DNA reads as TGTGCCAGCAGCTTGGCTAACTATGGCTACACCTTC. Translation gives CASSLANYGYTF.

This rearrangement joins TRBV6-2 or TRBV6-3 to TRBJ2-7; weak D call: TRBD1 (6 bases). V was cut by 0 bases and J by 4 bases, with 10 bases left in between. The length of the CDR3 is 14 residues. Germline CDR1 reads MNHEY; CDR2 reads SVGEGT. The CDR3 DNA reads as TGTGCCAGCAGTTACTCGGCAGGGGTTTACGAGCAGTACTTC. Protein product: CASSYSAGVYEQYF.

This clonotype appeared a few times. This sequence joins TRBV4-1 and TRBJ2-7; 9 bases fit TRBD1. Germline assignment: CDR1 MGHRA and CDR2 YSYEKL. Trimming cost V 4 bases and J 5 bases; bases outside gene matches: 6. This CDR3 comprises 14 residues. The CDR3 sequence is CASSRLQGAHEQYV. The CDR3, as DNA: TGCGCCAGCAGCCGACTACAGGGGGCACACGAGCAGTACGTC.

This clonotype was detected ten times or more. The chain joins TRBV7-2 to TRBJ2-3; D is unresolved. Trimming took off 1 base at V and 0 bases at J, with 14 bases between the two ends. CDR3 length equals 17 residues. The germline V gene encodes CDR1 SGHTA and CDR2 FQGNSA. CDR3 sequence: CASSLVVRIGSTDTQYF. The CDR3 nucleotides read TGTGCCAGCAGCTTAGTAGTCAGGATAGGGAGCACAGATACGCAGTATTTT.

There are a few counts of this clonotype. The V gene is TRBV20-1, the J gene TRBJ2-7; 8 nucleotides agree with TRBD1. This CDR3 spans 12 amino acids. The germline CDR1 and CDR2 sequences are DFQATT and SNEGSKA (reference sequence). With V trimmed by 7 bases and J by 5 bases, 7 bases remained unmatched. CDR3 sequence: CSVDDRGHEQYF. The DNA for the CDR3 is TGCAGTGTCGACGACAGGGGCCACGAGCAGTACTTC.

V gene TRBV20-1 combines with J gene TRBJ2-5; D remains ambiguous. CDR1 is DFQATT and CDR2 is SNEGSKA in the germline V gene (reference sequence). The CDR3 runs to 13 residues. The CDR3 DNA sequence: TGCAGCCCTCGGACGTCGGCAGAAGAGACCCAGTACTTC. Translating it yields CSPRTSAEETQYF.

The gene calls are TRBV3-1 and TRBJ1-6; D possibly corresponds to TRBD1 (5 bases). Per the germline V gene, CDR1 is LGHDT and CDR2 is YNNKEL (reference sequence). Trimming removed 2 bases from V and 8 bases from J, with 7 bases in between. The CDR3 loop spans 13 amino acids. CDR3 region: CASSQLGDSPLHF. The CDR3 DNA reads TGTGCCAGCAGCCAACTAGGGGATTCACCCCTCCACTTT. The full variable domain, completed using reference TRBV3-1 and TRBJ1-6, is DTAVSQTPKYLVTQMGNDKSIKCEQNLGHDTMYWYKQDSKKFLKIMFSYNNKELIINETVPNRFSPKSPDKAHLNLHINSLELGDSAVYFCASSQLGDSPLHFGNGTRLTVT.